This T cell receptor (beta chain) was found in a study of response to subunit inactivated influenza vaccine. TCRdb processed the RT-PCR reads anew with MiXCR; each CDR3 protein has one entry. The top ten clones hold over 10% of a sample with about 520,000 distinct CDR3 sequences, approximately 7.8% of them seen once. This clonotype was found a few times. The CDR3 is 14 amino acids. Between the trimmed V and J ends, which lost 3 bases and 9 bases, there was a span of 18 bases. CDR1 SGDLS and CDR2 YYNGEE come from the germline V gene. This clonotype originated in a man aged 45 to 75 who received an inactivated influenza vaccine. The chain is built from TRBV9 and TRBJ2-5; D is possibly TRBD1 or TRBD2 (5 bases each). The material sequenced was PBMCs from blood, taken 23 to 25 months after vaccination. The CDR3 nucleotides are TGTGCCAGCAGCGCGGGACCCCCCTTCCAGTCCCAGTACTTC. It codes for CASSAGPPFQSQYF.